This TCR beta chain was documented in a study of cytomegalovirus exposure and HLA in healthy donors. General observations from the study: Researchers reported in a later analysis that common viral pathogens appeared linked to several top clusters.

The PCR employed 60 Vbeta primers together with 13 Jbeta primers. Assay: immunoSEQ multiplex PCR; the TCRdb copy retains only in-frame clones and omits some. The sample yields about 98,000 clones, more than 60% seen once. Concerning this clone itself: Its antigen is undetermined. Mismatch with germline at one junction end may stem from a read error.

Input material: PBMCs. The clonotype originates from a man aged 45-65 years in good health and CMV-seronegative.

CDR3 residues: CVSSQDWHNTDTQYF. CDR3 coding DNA: TGTGTCAGCAGCCAAGATTGGCACAACACAGATACGCAGTATTTT. This sequence joins TRBV4-2 and TRBJ2-3; no clear D. The CDR3 consists of 15 residues. Germline lookup yields CDR1 LGHNA and CDR2 YNFKEQ.